This T cell receptor (beta chain) was sequenced during a study of shared clonotypes between healthy human individuals (dated by TCRdb to about 2020). Turning to the overall study: The cohort comprised two women and a few men aged 18 to 49 years. Per donor, three plates each were used for CD4 naive and CD4 memory, two for CD8 naive, and one for CD8 memory. The study deeply sequenced blood TCR repertoires of about 5 healthy adults to estimate repertoire size and the extent of clonotype sharing between individuals. To increase sequencing depth and limit assay-specific biases, different laboratories used diverse techniques to prepare libraries and sequence TCR repertoires. Leukapheresis yielded between about 0.94 and 8.9 billion PBMCs per donor.

The donors were healthy, HIV-negative adults who had no recently reported acute infections or vaccinations. All donors were Caucasian adults living in Nashville, Tennessee, USA. CD4+ T cells were enriched through magnetic negative selection, after which naive cells were positively selected on CD45RA and the remaining negative fraction served as the memory subset. Blood was collected by leukapheresis, and PBMCs were isolated by Ficoll-Histopaque density gradient centrifugation and then cryopreserved in liquid nitrogen vapor phase. Purity and quantity of every magnetically sorted T cell population were checked by analytical flow cytometry. Each sorted fraction had its genomic DNA isolated and then quantified by UV absorbance on a Nanodrop 2000c. Inclusive of the bounding cysteine and phenylalanine, the CDR3 is 13 residues long. The CDR3 DNA has 39 bases and is translated from base 1. Looking up the germline V gene yields CDR1 ENHRY and CDR2 SYGVKD.

About this clone: Its antigen is unknown. No much larger clone exists at a distance of one base, and base qualities are not known.

TCR CDR3 regions were amplified from genomic DNA by multiplex PCR using the deep immunoSEQ assay. For each cell subset, the extracted genomic DNA was distributed evenly across all wells of several immunoSEQ 96-well plates, and each plate served as one replicate. For sorted subsets, approximately 210 ng genomic DNA, equal to 30,000 to 35,000 T cell genomes, was loaded into each replicate PCR. Purified libraries were quantified with a Qubit 3.0 fluorometer, sized on a Bioanalyzer 2100, and re-quantified with the KAPA Library Quantification kit. Every immunoSEQ 96-well plate was sequenced on a dedicated single-read 150-cycle Illumina NextSeq 550 flow cell. The source study handled its data this way. Because only junctional sequences without quality scores were contained in the immunoSEQ output, filtering matching that applied to full-length reads could not be performed. Sequences were annotated with PyIR, a Python wrapper for IgBLAST v1.9, using IMGT germline references to assign V/J genes and CDR3. Reads with weak V/J assignments (E-value above 1e-6), missing CDR3, stop codons, out-of-frame junctions, or ambiguous translated residues were removed. V3J clonotypes were defined as sequences sharing an identical inferred V gene, J gene, and CDR3 amino acid sequence. Percentage overlap between repertoires was computed as shared unique clonotypes divided by the size of the smaller repertoire. Three approaches were used to assess repertoire richness: RTK rarefaction, the Chao1 estimator, and Recon v2.1 estimates of unobserved clonotypes. OLGA was used to compute generation probabilities for all TCRbeta clonotypes that the gDNA method yielded from a handful of donors. TCRdb carries this immuneACCESS record with in-frame sequences only. Its versions omit some clonotypes, under half of them owing to an unresolved V gene in the studies checked, with the rest unexplained. Clone size and the V and J calls come from that table; the DNA yielded D and trimming. Here the sample has roughly 2.5 million clones; about 92% occur a single time. The ten largest clones capture 0.11% to 0.15% of the sample.

The study at large found these results: Sampling was restricted to blood, and TCR repertoires in tissue are likely to differ from TCR repertoires in blood. Pairwise subsampling indicated that sequencing depth was expected to affect the degree of clonotype sharing among donors. Compared with non-shared clonotypes, the clonotypes found in all four sorted-subset donors had higher generation probabilities. The genetic and exposure-history diversity represented was limited by the small number of donors. Rarefaction of sorted-subset datasets indicated incomplete sequencing despite the large sequencing depth. Naive subsets generally had larger estimated clonotype richness than memory subsets did. Across four donors, approximately 4.6% of naive CD4, approximately 3.6% of naive CD8, about 2.3% of memory CD4, and about 0.44% of memory CD8 clonotypes were shared.

The clonotype comes from a man between 18 and 35 years old in good health. The sample comprised naive CD4+ T cells sorted from blood. The cell subset or site tag for this specimen amounts to: CD45RA+ positively selected. The sequence links TRBV10-3 to TRBJ2-5, and TRBD1 matches 7 of the central bases. The J call could be wrong; TRBJ2-7 is a better fit for the DNA end. The CDR3 reads CAIRDSGTDEQYF. The DNA sequence follows: TGTGCCATCAGGGACTCCGGGACAGACGAGCAGTACTTC.